This TCR beta chain was retrieved from a study of regulatory T cells in long-lasting Graves disease. Overall study: Recently diagnosed Graves' patients had received antithyroid drugs for under 3 months.

The CDR3 contains 15 residues. Germline CDR1 and CDR2: SGHVS and FQNEAQ. Trimming cost V 5 bases and J 4 bases, with 17 bases left between them. In this sample, this clonotype turned up a few times. A much larger clone sits a single nucleotide away, making a read error possible. As to time point: newly diagnosed GD, antithyroid drugs for less than 3 months. The authors made the TCR library using RNA they extracted from PBMCs. Relying on iRepertoire HTBI primers and Arm-PCR of CDR3 regions, the team built TCR beta libraries. TCRdb re-called the multiplex PCR reads with MiXCR, one entry per CDR3 protein. The sample contains fewer than 450,000 distinct CDR3 sequences, roughly 15% of which appear only once. This same sample was also part of a study on T cells in Graves' hyperthyroidism and ophthalmopathy.

V gene TRBV7-8 combines with J gene TRBJ1-2, with D maybe TRBD1 (5 bases). This sequence originates from a woman aged 40 to 55 with Graves disease. Specimen: peripheral blood mononuclear cells (PBMCs), collected at new diagnosis, from a patient treated with antithyroid drugs. Here the CDR3 reads CASSPTLGTFYGYTF. Here the CDR3 DNA reads TGTGCCAGCAGCCCCACTTTAGGGACCTTCTATGGCTACACCTTC.